This TCR beta chain was sequenced during a study of shared clonotypes between healthy human individuals. Looking at the study overall: Sampling drew on donors who were a couple of women and a few men aged 18 to 49. Study-wide results and limits: Researchers found naive subsets generally carried larger estimated richness than memory subsets. Large sequencing depth failed to make sorted-subset sequencing complete, rarefaction showed.

Donors were Caucasian adults residing in Nashville, Tennessee, USA. In regard to this clone: The antigen remains unidentified.

Germline assignment: CDR1 DFQATT and CDR2 SNEGSKA (reference sequence). V lost 3 bases and J lost 6, with 9 bases in between. The CDR3 consists of 11 residues. Libraries were prepared by immunoSEQ multiplex PCR; TCRdb keeps only in-frame clonotypes and omits some of them. The sample holds roughly 2.5 million clones; roughly nine tenths are singletons and the top ten take roughly 0.14%. The chain has TRBV20-1 and TRBJ2-7; D remains unclear. Sample: naive CD4+ T cells sorted from blood. As to subset: CD45RA+ positively selected. The TCR sequence derives from a man younger than 35 in good health. CDR3 residues: CSARNRPEQYF. The CDR3 DNA sequence: TGCAGTGCTAGGAATCGTCCCGAGCAGTACTTC.